These 14 T cell receptor beta chains share one sample of origin, sequenced in a study of T cell repertoires in aging, cancer and after chemotherapy. The template was genomic DNA from peripheral blood, not RNA. Rearranged V-D-J TRB sequences were amplified with a mixed TRB-A/B primer pool. TCRdb analysed the multiplex PCR reads with MiXCR anew, one entry per CDR3 protein. Of fewer than 9,000 distinct CDR3 sequences listed, about 32% are singletons. Sequences were obtained from blood. The receptor source for this set is a human donor in good health.

V and J are TRBV24-1 and TRBJ2-2; 9 bases line up with TRBD1. In germline, CDR1 is KGHDR, CDR2 SFDVKD. The V and J ends lost 3 bases and 6 bases, in that order; junction bases with no gene match: 4. The CDR3 spans 15 residues. The CDR3: CATSDRDREAGELFF. DNA of the CDR3: TGTGCCACCAGTGATCGGGACAGGGAGGCCGGGGAGCTGTTTTTT.

This clonotype counts as medium-sized. CDR3 in DNA: TGTGCCAGCAGTTCAGGGACAGGGTGGGAGACCCAGTACTTC. Translated, it gives CASSSGTGWETQYF. The chain combines TRBV6-5 with TRBJ2-5; 9 bases line up with TRBD1. This CDR3 has 14 residues. CDR1 is MNHEY, CDR2 SVGAGI, per germline. With V trimmed by 4 bases and J by 5 bases, 5 bases remained unmatched.

This clonotype was picked up a small number of times. In DNA form, the CDR3 reads TGTGCCAGCAGCCGAGGCCTAGGGACAGCCCGGGGGAATGAGCAGTTCTTC. Protein: CASSRGLGTARGNEQFF. The V and J genes are TRBV13 and TRBJ2-1; D perhaps matches TRBD1 (7 bases). Germline V gives CDR1 PRHDT, CDR2 FYEKMQ (reference sequence). CDR3 size: 17 residues. V dropped 5 bases and J dropped 7 bases, with 24 bases sitting between them.

By its share, this clonotype is medium-sized. The chain carries TRBV18 and TRBJ2-2; D ambiguous. Germline V CDR1 and CDR2: KGHSH, LQKENI. The CDR3 contains 15 residues. V lost 6 bases and J lost 1, with 12 bases in between. The CDR3, as DNA: TGTGCCAGCTCTCCTCGCGAAGGGAACACCGGGGAGCTGTTTTTT. It specifies CASSPREGNTGELFF.

The chain employs TRBV7-2 and TRBJ2-5; no clear D gene. In germline, CDR1 is SGHTA, CDR2 FQGNSA. Trimming pared 5 bases from V and 4 bases from J, leaving 8 bases between. This CDR3 has 12 amino acids. The CDR3 protein is CASSRTRETQYF. CDR3 DNA sequence: TGTGCCAGCAGCCGGACGAGAGAGACCCAGTACTTC.

The chain employs TRBV5-6 and TRBJ2-2; 7 bases align to TRBD1. The CDR3 has 14 residues. CDR1 SGHDT and CDR2 YYEEEE come from the germline V gene. J gave up 4 bases and V 9 bases, and 9 bases lay outside the gene matches. CDR3 sequence reads: CATADRVGTGELFF. Written as DNA, the CDR3 is TGTGCCACAGCAGACAGGGTCGGCACCGGGGAGCTGTTTTTT. The whole variable domain, filled in from reference TRBV5-6 and TRBJ2-2, reads DAGVTQSPTHLIKTRGQQVTLRCSPKSGHDTVSWYQQALGQGPQFIFQYYEEEERQRGNFPDRFSGHQFPNYSSELNVNALLLGDSALYLCATADRVGTGELFFGEGSRLTVL.

This clonotype has just a few counts. The V gene is TRBV27, the J gene TRBJ2-4, with a possible D match to TRBD1 (5 bases). The V and J ends lost 4 bases and 1 base respectively, with 11 bases between them. The CDR3 contains 15 residues. Germline loops: CDR1 MNHEY, CDR2 SMNVEV (reference sequence). The CDR3 here is CASSYRLGAKNIQYF. CDR3 bases: TGTGCCAGCAGTTACAGGTTAGGGGCCAAAAACATTCAGTACTTC.

V gene TRBV5-5 combines with J gene TRBJ2-7, with 7 bases that match TRBD1. CDR1 and CDR2 (germline): SGHKS, YYEKEE (reference sequence). V lost 2 bases to trimming and J lost 3 bases; unmatched junction nucleotides: 5. The CDR3 is 14 residues long. This CDR3 is CASSFGTANYEQYF. The CDR3 coding sequence is TGTGCCAGCAGCTTCGGGACAGCCAACTACGAGCAGTACTTC.

In its sample, this clonotype is medium-sized. This chain uses TRBV29-1 with TRBJ1-1; TRBD1 matches 7 bases. The ends lost 7 bases at V and 8 bases at J; junction bases unmatched: 10. Germline V gene sequence: CDR1 SQVTM, CDR2 ANQGSEA. This CDR3 has 12 residues. This CDR3 is CSARTEGAEAFF. Written as DNA, the CDR3 is TGCAGCGCGAGGACGGAGGGGGCCGAAGCTTTCTTT.

The chain couples TRBV6-2 or TRBV6-3 to TRBJ2-3, with D perhaps TRBD2 (7 bases). Trimming left V 4 bases short and J 5 bases short, with 16 bases between. The V gene's germline CDR1 is MNHEY and CDR2 SVGEGT. The CDR3 has 15 amino acids. The CDR3 DNA sequence: TGTGCCAGCAGTTTACCCGGGGGGCCGGGAGATACGCAGTATTTT. Residues: CASSLPGGPGDTQYF.

This chain links TRBV5-5 with TRBJ1-5; D possibly corresponds to TRBD1 (5 bases). With 5 bases removed from V and 9 bases from J, the gap between germline ends came to 15 bases. This CDR3 has 13 amino acids. Germline lookup yields CDR1 SGHKS and CDR2 YYEKEE (reference sequence). The CDR3 nucleotides are TGTGCCAGCAGTTGGGACGGCGAGGGGCCCCAGCATTTT. Protein sequence: CASSWDGEGPQHF.

This clonotype is medium-sized. This sequence joins TRBV29-1 and TRBJ1-1; D remains ambiguous. Germline V gene data show CDR1 as SQVTM and CDR2 as ANQGSEA. This CDR3 is 13 amino acids long. Trimming took 4 bases from V and 0 from J, leaving 9 bases between them. The CDR3 bases are TGCAGCGTTGTAGGGTACATGAACACTGAAGCTTTCTTT. As protein: CSVVGYMNTEAFF. The whole variable domain, filled in from reference TRBV29-1 and TRBJ1-1, reads SAVISQKPSRDICQRGTSLTIQCQVDSQVTMMFWYRQQPGQSLTLIATANQGSEATYESGFVIDKFPISRPNLTFSTLTVSNMSPEDSSIYLCSVVGYMNTEAFFGQGTRLTVV.

Points on this clonotype: A much larger clone sits a single nucleotide away, making a read error possible. J is TRBJ2-2 and V is TRBV6-5, with D tentatively TRBD2 (6 bases). The CDR3 has 13 amino acids. Germline V CDR1 and CDR2: MNHEY, SVGAGI. The CDR3 DNA sequence: TGTGCCAGCAAGGGACCACGGCCGGGGGAGCTGTCTTTT. The encoded protein is CASKGPRPGELSF.

This clonotype was seen a single time. The chain joins TRBV6-1 to TRBJ2-5, with 7 bases fitting TRBD1. Germline V lookup: CDR1 MNHNS, CDR2 SASEGT. CDR3 length: 16 amino acids. J lost 4 bases, V lost 5 bases, and 13 bases had no gene match. The CDR3 DNA reads TGTGCCAGCAGTAAACGCCCGTCGGACAGGAGAGAGACCCAGTACTTC. Translated, it gives CASSKRPSDRRETQYF.